The source of this TCR beta chain is a study of blood T cell repertoires in COVID-19. Study in general: The United States, Italy and Spain were the sources of the acute and convalescent COVID-19 samples. Sources were T cells, B-cell-depleted T cells, or PBMCs; the material itself was cDNA or gDNA.

Per the original methods: Reference gene primer amplification gave estimated nucleated cell counts. TCRdb's table, derived via immunoSEQ multiplex PCR, lists solely in-frame clones and lacks some. Clonal size and the V and J genes are those of that table, whereas D and trimming came from the DNA. Altogether around 290,000 clones are present, about 89% being singletons, with the ten largest covering roughly 4.8%. Trimming shortened V by 5 bases and J by 1 base, and 12 bases separated the two germline ends. Germline loops: CDR1 SQVTM, CDR2 ANQGSEA. This CDR3 is built from 14 residues. Sequencing input: peripheral blood. The chain has TRBV29-1 and TRBJ1-5, with D perhaps TRBD1 (6 bases). The source of this sequence is a middle-aged man with acute or convalescent COVID-19. This CDR3 is CSVPQGDSNQPQHF. The CDR3 DNA reads TGCAGCGTTCCACAGGGAGACAGCAATCAGCCCCAGCATTTT.